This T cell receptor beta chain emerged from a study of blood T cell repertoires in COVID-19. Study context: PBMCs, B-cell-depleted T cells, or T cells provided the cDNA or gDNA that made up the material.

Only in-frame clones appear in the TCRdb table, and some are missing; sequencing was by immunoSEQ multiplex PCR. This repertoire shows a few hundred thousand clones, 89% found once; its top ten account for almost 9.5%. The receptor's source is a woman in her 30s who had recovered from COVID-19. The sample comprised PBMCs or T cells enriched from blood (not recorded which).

The CDR3 here is CASSYLASGSYTGELFF. CDR3 sequence (DNA): TGTGCCAGCAGTTACTTGGCTAGCGGGAGCTACACCGGGGAGCTGTTTTTT. This rearrangement joins TRBV6-2 or TRBV6-3 to TRBJ2-2, with 10 bases matching TRBD2. Germline CDR1 and CDR2: MNHEY and SVGEGT. This CDR3 is 17 amino acids long. The V gene end was trimmed by 1 base and the J gene end by 3 bases; junction bases not matched to a gene: 5.